Shown below are 29 T cell receptor beta chains from a single sample sequenced in a study of T-cell reconstitution after alpha-beta-depleted transplantation in children. The TCRbeta library incorporated unique molecular identifiers. TCRdb called the PCR reads again in MiXCR, with one record for every CDR3 protein. This sample has 440,000 or so distinct CDR3 sequences, with 11% found just once. The sample was PBMCs from the stem cell graft donor, taken from the stem cell graft. These receptors originate from a human donor who donated a stem cell graft to a child with acute myeloid leukemia.

The chain couples TRBV20-1 to TRBJ1-2, with D hard to call. The CDR3 contains 15 residues. Trimming cost V 3 bases and J 6 bases, with 20 bases left between them. CDR1 and CDR2 (germline): DFQATT, SNEGSKA (reference sequence). As DNA, the CDR3 is TGCAGTGCTAGTACCGGACCAACCACCTGGGATGGCTACACCTTC. Protein: CSASTGPTTWDGYTF.

This clonotype was picked up many times. Here the CDR3 reads CASSYLPGLGASYEQYF. CDR3 nucleotides: TGTGCCAGCAGTTACCTTCCGGGACTAGGGGCATCCTACGAGCAGTACTTC. V gene TRBV6-2 or TRBV6-3 combines with J gene TRBJ2-7; TRBD2 matches 8 bases. CDR3 size: 17 residues. Losses at the gene ends were 2 bases for V and 1 base for J; bases not matched to a gene: 10. Germline CDR1 and CDR2: MNHEY and SVGEGT.

V usage is TRBV7-2 and J usage is TRBJ2-1; D remains ambiguous. The CDR3 has 13 amino acids. Germline V CDR1 and CDR2: SGHTA, FQGNSA. V was shortened by 1 base and J by 6 bases, with 7 bases between the two germline ends. CDR3 sequence (DNA): TGTGCCAGCAGCTTAGTGTTTCGCAATGAGCAGTTCTTC. It codes for CASSLVFRNEQFF.

Only a few counts were recorded for this clonotype. Since the CDR3 does not end with the conserved phenylalanine or tryptophan, this likely comes from a read error. This sequence joins TRBV29-1 and TRBJ2-1, with TRBD2 identical over 10 bases. Trimming at V came to 6 bases and at J to 2 bases, leaving 4 bases not matched to a gene. This CDR3 has 14 amino acids. Germline CDR1 reads SQVTM; CDR2 reads ANQGSEA. CDR3 coding DNA: TGCAGCGTCCCCGGGACTAGCGCCTACAATGAGCAGTTCCTC. Amino acid sequence: CSVPGTSAYNEQFL.

The table lists this clonotype with many counts. This rearrangement joins TRBV20-1 to TRBJ1-1; a weak D match, TRBD1 (5 bases). The CDR3 covers 13 residues. Germline V gene sequence: CDR1 DFQATT, CDR2 SNEGSKA (reference sequence). V lost 5 bases and J 4 bases, leaving 14 bases between the germline ends. The DNA for the CDR3 is TGCAGTGCTGAGGACACCCAGGGCACTGAAGCTTTCTTT. Translating it yields CSAEDTQGTEAFF.

The table lists this clonotype with a few counts. V usage is TRBV29-1 and J usage is TRBJ2-7, with D possibly being TRBD1 (6 bases). V was shortened by 1 base and J by 0 bases, with 13 bases between the two germline ends. The CDR3 runs to 15 residues. From germline, CDR1 is SQVTM and CDR2 ANQGSEA. The CDR3 coding sequence is TGCAGCGTTGAAGGTGGACAGATAAGCTCCTACGAGCAGTACTTC. This encodes CSVEGGQISSYEQYF.

The chain carries TRBV20-1 and TRBJ2-1; the D is unclear. CDR1 is DFQATT, CDR2 SNEGSKA, per germline (reference sequence). The CDR3 loop spans 14 amino acids. Trimming left V 3 bases short and J 7 bases short, with 16 bases between. CDR3 sequence: CSASSWARENEQFF. CDR3 bases: TGCAGTGCTAGTTCTTGGGCTAGGGAAAATGAGCAGTTCTTC.

This clonotype was detected only a few times. The chain recombines TRBV11-2 with TRBJ2-5; TRBD2 matches at 10 bases. This CDR3 region has 19 residues. CDR1 is SGHAT, CDR2 FQNNGV, per germline. V dropped 3 bases and J dropped 0; count of bases not matched to a gene: 13. CDR3 in DNA: TGTGCCAGCAGCTTTACTTCCGGGACTAGCGAAATTTACCAAGAGACCCAGTACTTC. Amino acids: CASSFTSGTSEIYQETQYF.

The V gene is TRBV3-1, the J gene TRBJ2-1; 14 positions match TRBD2. Germline trimming cut 8 bases from V and 1 base from J; bases unmatched to any gene: 13. Germline CDR1 reads LGHDT; CDR2 reads YNNKEL (reference sequence). The CDR3 is 19 amino acids. CDR3 DNA sequence: TGTGCCAGCTGTTTCCGACTAGCGGGAGGGGAGGGGTCCTACAATGAGCAGTTCTTC. Translation gives CASCFRLAGGEGSYNEQFF.

In this sample, this clonotype turned up a few times. This sequence joins TRBV29-1 and TRBJ2-3; the D gene is possibly TRBD2 (5 bases). Trimming cost V 6 bases and J 3 bases, with 22 bases left between them. In germline, CDR1 is SQVTM, CDR2 ANQGSEA. The CDR3 runs 16 residues. As DNA, the CDR3 is TGCAGCGTGACGACCGAGAGGGAAAGGAGTACAGATACGCAGTATTTT. Translation gives CSVTTERERSTDTQYF.

In its sample, this clonotype was seen many times. The chain uses TRBV7-9 and TRBJ1-6; D is ambiguous. Trimming stripped 7 bases from V and 4 bases from J, with 11 bases between. Per the germline V gene, CDR1 is SEHNR and CDR2 is FQNEAQ (reference sequence). The CDR3 is made up of 14 amino acids. The CDR3 bases are TGTGCCAGCACCCCCGATTCATATAATTCACCCCTCCACTTT. Its protein product is CASTPDSYNSPLHF.

Comments on this clonotype: A much larger clone lies one base from this, so it may be a read error. This chain joins TRBV20-1 and TRBJ2-3; a possible D gene is TRBD2 (5 bases). Germline assignment: CDR1 DFQATT and CDR2 SNEGSKA (reference sequence). The CDR3 length is 17 residues. The CDR3 region has the DNA TGCTGTGTCCCAGTAGTGCGGCGGGTGACTGGCGCAGATACGCAGTATTTT. Protein product: CCVPVVRRVTGADTQYF.

This clonotype was observed a handful of times. The chain carries TRBV18 and TRBJ1-4; D not certain. The length of the CDR3 is 13 residues. V was clipped by 1 base and J by 6 bases, with 6 bases between them. The germline V gene has CDR1 KGHSH and CDR2 LQKENI. For the CDR3, the DNA is TGTGCCAGCTCACCACGCACCTATGAAAAACTGTTTTTT. Translation: CASSPRTYEKLFF. The full variable domain, rest sourced from reference TRBV18 and TRBJ1-4, is NAGVMQNPRHLVRRRGQEARLRCSPMKGHSHVYWYRQLPEEGLKFMVYLQKENIIDESGMPKERFSAEFPKEGPSILRIQQVVRGDSAAYFCASSPRTYEKLFFGSGTQLSVL.

This clonotype has just a few counts. The J gene is TRBJ2-3, the V gene TRBV10-3; D possibly matches TRBD1 or TRBD2 (5 bases each). The V gene lost 4 bases and the J gene lost 11 bases, with 13 bases spanning the gap. Per the germline V gene, CDR1 is ENHRY and CDR2 is SYGVKD. This CDR3 is built from 12 residues. The CDR3 coding sequence is TGTGCCATCAGTGCGTTGGGGGAAGTGCAGTATTTT. This translates into CAISALGEVQYF.

A few counts support this clonotype. In DNA form, the CDR3 reads TGTGCCAGCAGTTCACTAGTCGGCCAGACAGATACGCAGTATTTT. Translated: CASSSLVGQTDTQYF. V and J are TRBV12-3 or TRBV12-4 and TRBJ2-3, with D perhaps matching TRBD2 (5 bases). The CDR3 has 15 amino acids. Trimming removed 4 bases from V and 3 bases from J, with 14 bases in between.

The gene calls are TRBV5-5 and TRBJ2-7; D not certain. The CDR3 runs 17 residues. Germline CDR1 and CDR2: SGHKS and YYEKEE (reference sequence). V lost 0 bases and J lost 0, with 16 bases in between. CDR3 bases: TGTGCCAGCAGCTTGGCCTATGGAGACAACATCTCCTACGAGCAGTACGTC. It codes for CASSLAYGDNISYEQYV.

CDR3 loop: CASSERSSGSYEQYF. The CDR3 region has the DNA TGTGCCAGCAGTGAACGAAGTTCCGGCTCCTACGAGCAGTACTTC. This rearrangement joins TRBV6-1 to TRBJ2-7; D gene ambiguous. Trimming left V 2 bases short and J 0 bases short, with 11 bases between. The CDR3 loop spans 15 amino acids. Germline V gene data show CDR1 as MNHNS and CDR2 as SASEGT.

This clonotype is a singleton in its sample. The conserved phenylalanine or tryptophan normally closing the CDR3 is absent here, so this likely arose from a read error. The chain recombines TRBV5-1 with TRBJ2-3; 8 bases align to TRBD2. Losses at the gene ends were 2 bases for V and 2 bases for J; bases not matched to a gene: 4. Looked up from germline, CDR1 is SGHRS and CDR2 is YFSETQ. CDR3 length: 15 residues. CDR3 loop: CASSLAGATTDTQYL. CDR3 bases: TGCGCCAGCAGCTTAGCGGGGGCCACCACAGATACGCAGTATCTT.

This clonotype was seen more than once but under ten times. V is TRBV20-1 and J is TRBJ2-3; D not certain. Germline V gene lookup returns CDR1 DFQATT and CDR2 SNEGSKA (reference sequence). Deletions cut 6 bases from V and 4 bases from J, with 11 bases between. CDR3 length: 12 amino acids. CDR3 sequence reads: CSALREADTQYF. For the CDR3, the DNA is TGCAGTGCCCTCCGTGAGGCAGATACGCAGTATTTT.

There are a few counts of this clonotype. This rearrangement joins TRBV6-1 to TRBJ2-5, with D tentatively TRBD2 (6 bases). Germline V gene sequence: CDR1 MNHNS, CDR2 SASEGT. The CDR3 has 15 residues. V was trimmed by 7 bases and J by 3 bases, leaving 18 bases between them. CDR3 amino acids: CASNKRLALEETQYF. The CDR3 DNA is TGTGCCAGCAATAAACGTCTAGCGCTGGAAGAGACCCAGTACTTC.

The chain combines TRBV20-1 with TRBJ1-6, with TRBD1 as a possible D gene (5 bases). This CDR3 is 15 amino acids long. The V gene lost 6 bases and the J gene lost 6 bases, with 18 bases spanning the gap. In germline, CDR1 is DFQATT, CDR2 SNEGSKA (reference sequence). CDR3 protein: CSARSPGAGNSPLHF. The DNA of the CDR3 is TGCAGTGCCAGATCACCCGGGGCCGGTAATTCACCCCTCCACTTT.

In this sample, this clonotype turned up a few times. The chain is built from TRBV20-1 and TRBJ2-6; D may be TRBD2 (7 bases). This CDR3 has 16 amino acids. V shed 0 bases and J shed 4 bases, with 13 bases lying between them. CDR1 and CDR2 from the germline V gene are DFQATT and SNEGSKA (reference sequence). CDR3 coding DNA: TGCAGTGCTAGAGAACGGGGGGCGAGCGGGGCCAACGTCCTGACTTTC. It translates to CSARERGASGANVLTF.

The chain links TRBV5-6 to TRBJ2-5; unclear D gene. Germline V gene data show CDR1 as SGHDT and CDR2 as YYEEEE. V was cut by 0 bases and J by 1 base, with 4 bases left in between. CDR3 length: 13 amino acids. The CDR3 DNA reads TGTGCCAGCAGCTTGGAGGCCCAAGAGACCCAGTACTTC. It is translated as CASSLEAQETQYF. Variable domain in full (rest from reference TRBV5-6 and TRBJ2-5): DAGVTQSPTHLIKTRGQQVTLRCSPKSGHDTVSWYQQALGQGPQFIFQYYEEEERQRGNFPDRFSGHQFPNYSSELNVNALLLGDSALYLCASSLEAQETQYFGPGTRLLVL.

This clonotype has just a few counts. The chain couples TRBV6-1 to TRBJ2-2; D is uncertain. Germline-derived CDR1 and CDR2 are MNHNS and SASEGT. This CDR3 comprises 14 residues. Deletions cut 7 bases from V and 5 bases from J, with 14 bases between. Written as DNA, the CDR3 is TGTGCCAGCACAACGGTTTGGGAAACCGGGGAGCTGTTTTTT. Its protein product is CASTTVWETGELFF.

This clonotype was recorded many times. V and J are TRBV20-1 and TRBJ2-7; D is uncertain. Germline V gives CDR1 DFQATT, CDR2 SNEGSKA (reference sequence). Trimming removed 0 bases from V and 4 bases from J, with 10 bases in between. The CDR3 sequence is 13 residues long. CDR3 coding DNA: TGCAGTGCTAGAGATCTAGATTCTTACGAGCAGTACGTC. As protein: CSARDLDSYEQYV.

V gene TRBV12-3 or TRBV12-4 combines with J gene TRBJ2-4; D is possibly TRBD1 or TRBD2 (5 bases each). The CDR3 runs to 14 residues. The V end lost 2 bases, the J end lost 2 bases, and 7 bases lay between the germline ends. CDR3 in amino acids: CASSLWGTKNIQYF. DNA of the CDR3: TGTGCCAGCAGTTTATGGGGGACCAAAAACATTCAGTACTTC.

V is TRBV6-5 and J is TRBJ2-5; no firm D call. CDR3 length: 10 amino acids. V shed 6 bases and J shed 4 bases, with 3 bases lying between them. The germline CDR1 and CDR2 sequences are MNHEY and SVGAGI. The CDR3 DNA sequence: TGTGCCAGCAGGGCAGAGACCCAGTACTTC. Encoded protein: CASRAETQYF.

In its sample, this clonotype was seen a few times. DNA of the CDR3: TGCAGTGCCCAAGGACTAGCGGGGGACACCCGGTACACCGGGGAGCTGTTTTTT. Its protein is CSAQGLAGDTRYTGELFF. V is TRBV20-1 and J is TRBJ2-2, with 13 bases lining up with TRBD2. After removal of 6 bases from V and 3 bases from J, the junction contained 13 bases not matched to a gene. The CDR3 runs 18 residues. CDR1 is DFQATT and CDR2 is SNEGSKA in the germline V gene (reference sequence).

A few counts support this clonotype. The V call is TRBV5-1, the J call TRBJ2-1; tentative D call: TRBD2 (5 bases). CDR3 size: 12 residues. V lost 4 bases to trimming and J lost 7 bases, with 9 bases between them. Per the germline V gene, CDR1 is SGHRS and CDR2 is YFSETQ. CDR3 in amino acids: CASSASMNEQFF. CDR3 coding DNA: TGCGCCAGCAGCGCTAGCATGAATGAGCAGTTCTTC.